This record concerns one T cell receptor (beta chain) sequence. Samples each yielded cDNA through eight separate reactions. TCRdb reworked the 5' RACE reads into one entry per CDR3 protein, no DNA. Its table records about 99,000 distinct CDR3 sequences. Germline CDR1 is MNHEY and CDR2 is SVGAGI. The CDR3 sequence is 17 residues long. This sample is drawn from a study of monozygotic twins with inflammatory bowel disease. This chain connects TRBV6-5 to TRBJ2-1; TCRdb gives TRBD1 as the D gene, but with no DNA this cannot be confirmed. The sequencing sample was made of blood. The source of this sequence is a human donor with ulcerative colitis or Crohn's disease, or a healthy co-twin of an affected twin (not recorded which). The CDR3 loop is CASSYQQGVGVVDEQFF.